This T cell receptor (beta chain) was captured in a study of blood T cell repertoires in COVID-19. Overall study context: Spain, Italy and the United States supplied samples that represented acute and convalescent COVID-19. T cells, B-cell-depleted T cells, or PBMCs provided the cDNA or gDNA that served as material.

V dropped 4 bases and J dropped 4 bases, with 10 bases sitting between them. Germline values: CDR1 MNHEY, CDR2 SMNVEV (reference sequence). CDR3 length equals 14 residues. Original data processing: Nucleated cell counts were estimated from reference gene primer amplification. Method: immunoSEQ multiplex PCR; TCRdb's copy keeps in-frame clones and lacks some. V and J calls and clone size follow that table, whereas D and trimming were derived from the DNA. Here the sample spans some 140,000 clones, around 87% being singletons. The sequenced material came from peripheral blood. The chain combines TRBV27 with TRBJ2-2; no clear D. This TCR was recovered from a man aged 65 to 85 with active COVID-19. The CDR3 protein is CASSSQVATGELFF. In nucleotides, the CDR3 is TGTGCCAGCAGTTCCCAAGTAGCCACCGGGGAGCTGTTTTTT.